This TCR beta chain was found in a study of a mutant IDH1 vaccine in newly diagnosed glioma. Measured with immunoSEQ multiplex PCR; TCRdb has only the in-frame clones, and not every one. The table has fewer than 100,000 clones, roughly nine tenths seen once; the top ten hold more than 0.5%. Germline V gene lookup returns CDR1 SNHLY and CDR2 FYNNEI. The CDR3 contains 13 residues. With regard to this clone: Its cognate antigen is unknown.

Indicated time point: week 5, during vaccination. What each vaccine dose contained was 300 ug of mutant IDH1 20-mer peptide, accompanied by topical imiquimod. Sequencing was performed on PBMCs, taken from a glioma patient whose treatment included an IDH1 peptide vaccine. This clonotype was obtained from a woman aged 50 to 60 with glioma. The genes are TRBV2 and TRBJ2-5; perhaps TRBD1 as D (6 bases). The J call may not be correct, given that the DNA end is closer to TRBJ2-7. The CDR3 sequence: CASSEQQGYEQYF. The CDR3 coding sequence is TGTGCCAGCAGTGAGCAGCAGGGGTACGAGCAGTACTTC.